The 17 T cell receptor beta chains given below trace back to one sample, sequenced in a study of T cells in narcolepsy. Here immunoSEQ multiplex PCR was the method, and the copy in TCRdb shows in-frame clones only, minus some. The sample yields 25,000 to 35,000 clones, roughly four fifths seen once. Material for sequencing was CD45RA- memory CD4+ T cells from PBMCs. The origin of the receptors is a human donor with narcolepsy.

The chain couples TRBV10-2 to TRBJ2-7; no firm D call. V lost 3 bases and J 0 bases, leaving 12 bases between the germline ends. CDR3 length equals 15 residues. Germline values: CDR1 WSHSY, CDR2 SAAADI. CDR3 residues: CASSERLSASYEQYF. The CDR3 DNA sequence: TGCGCCAGCAGTGAACGGCTGTCCGCCTCCTACGAGCAGTACTTC.

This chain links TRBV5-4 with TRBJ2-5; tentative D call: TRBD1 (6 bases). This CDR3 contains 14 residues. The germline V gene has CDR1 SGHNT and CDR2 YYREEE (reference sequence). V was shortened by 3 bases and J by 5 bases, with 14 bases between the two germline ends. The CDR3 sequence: CASSSAGARETQYF. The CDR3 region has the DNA TGTGCCAGCAGCTCTGCAGGGGCGCGTGAGACCCAGTACTTC.

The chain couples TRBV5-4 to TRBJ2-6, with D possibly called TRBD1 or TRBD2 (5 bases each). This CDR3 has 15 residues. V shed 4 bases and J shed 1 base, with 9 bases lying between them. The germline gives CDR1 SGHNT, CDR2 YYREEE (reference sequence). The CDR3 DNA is TGTGCCAGCAGCCAGGGAGAGTCTGGGGCCAACGTCCTGACTTTC. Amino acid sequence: CASSQGESGANVLTF.

The CDR3 loop reads CASSPGNAGGTDTQYF. CDR3 in DNA: TGCGCCAGCAGCCCAGGAAACGCTGGGGGTACAGATACGCAGTATTTT. This sequence joins TRBV5-1 and TRBJ2-3; D tentatively fits TRBD1 or TRBD2 (5 bases each). Trimming left V 4 bases short and J 3 bases short, with 18 bases between. The CDR3 runs to 16 residues. Germline values: CDR1 SGHRS, CDR2 YFSETQ.

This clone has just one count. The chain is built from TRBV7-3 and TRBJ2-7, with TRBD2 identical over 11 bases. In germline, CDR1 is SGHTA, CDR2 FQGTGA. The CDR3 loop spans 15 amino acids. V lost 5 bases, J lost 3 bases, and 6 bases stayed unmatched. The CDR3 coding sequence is TGTGCCAGCAGCCTACCTAGCGGGGGGTTCTACGAGCAGTACTTC. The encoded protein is CASSLPSGGFYEQYF.

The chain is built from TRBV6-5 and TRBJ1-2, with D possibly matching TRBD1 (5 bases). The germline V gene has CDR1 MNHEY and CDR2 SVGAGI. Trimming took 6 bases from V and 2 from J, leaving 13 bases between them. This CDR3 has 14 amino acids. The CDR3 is CASRLGAANYGYTF. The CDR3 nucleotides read TGTGCCAGCAGATTAGGGGCGGCAAACTATGGCTACACCTTC.

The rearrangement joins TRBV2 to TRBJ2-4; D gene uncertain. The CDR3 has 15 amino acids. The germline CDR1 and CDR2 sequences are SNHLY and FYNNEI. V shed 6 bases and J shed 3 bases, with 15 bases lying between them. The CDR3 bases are TGTGCCAGCAGAGTATTGCAGGCTCTCAAAAACATTCAGTACTTC. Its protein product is CASRVLQALKNIQYF.

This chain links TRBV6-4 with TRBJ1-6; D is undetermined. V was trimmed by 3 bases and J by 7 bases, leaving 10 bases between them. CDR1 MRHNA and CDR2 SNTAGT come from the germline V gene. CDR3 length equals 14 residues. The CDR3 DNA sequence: TGTGCCAGCAGTGAAGCAGGTTACAATTCACCCCTCCACTTT. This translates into CASSEAGYNSPLHF.

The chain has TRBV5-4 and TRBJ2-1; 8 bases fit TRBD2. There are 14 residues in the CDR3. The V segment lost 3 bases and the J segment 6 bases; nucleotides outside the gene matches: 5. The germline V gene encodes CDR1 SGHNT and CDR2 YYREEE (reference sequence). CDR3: CASSSRTSLNEQFF. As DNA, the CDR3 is TGTGCCAGCAGCTCGAGGACTAGCCTCAATGAGCAGTTCTTC.

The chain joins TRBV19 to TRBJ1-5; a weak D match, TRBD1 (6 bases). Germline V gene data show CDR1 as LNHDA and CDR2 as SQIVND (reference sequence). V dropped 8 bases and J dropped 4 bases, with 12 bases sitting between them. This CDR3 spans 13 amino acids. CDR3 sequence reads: CASSDSQNQPQHF. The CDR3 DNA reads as TGTGCCAGTTCGGACAGCCAAAATCAGCCCCAGCATTTT.

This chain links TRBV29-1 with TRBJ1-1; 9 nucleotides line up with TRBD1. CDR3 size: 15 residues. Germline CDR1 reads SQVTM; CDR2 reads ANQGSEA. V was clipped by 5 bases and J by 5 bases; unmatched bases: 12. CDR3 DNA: TGCAGCGTTCGTACCCCCCGACAGGGGGGAACTGAAGCTTTCTTT. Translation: CSVRTPRQGGTEAFF.

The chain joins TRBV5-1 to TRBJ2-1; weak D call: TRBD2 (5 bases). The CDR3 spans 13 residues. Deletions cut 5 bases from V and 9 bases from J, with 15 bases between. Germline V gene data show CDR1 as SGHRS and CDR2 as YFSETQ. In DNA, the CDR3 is TGCGCCAGCAGTGACTCCCCCCTAGCTGAGCAGTTCTTC. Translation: CASSDSPLAEQFF.

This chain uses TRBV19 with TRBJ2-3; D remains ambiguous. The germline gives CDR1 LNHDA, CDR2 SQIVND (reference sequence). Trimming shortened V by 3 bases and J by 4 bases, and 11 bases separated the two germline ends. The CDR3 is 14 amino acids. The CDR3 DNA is TGTGCCAGTAGTATCTCGGCCCCGCCAGATACGCAGTATTTT. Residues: CASSISAPPDTQYF.

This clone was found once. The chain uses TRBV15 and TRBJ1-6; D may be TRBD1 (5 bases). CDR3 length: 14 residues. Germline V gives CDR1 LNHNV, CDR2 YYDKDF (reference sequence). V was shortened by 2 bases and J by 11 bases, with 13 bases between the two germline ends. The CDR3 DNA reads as TGTGCCACCAGCAGAACCGACAGTTGGGCACCCCTCCACTTT. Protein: CATSRTDSWAPLHF.

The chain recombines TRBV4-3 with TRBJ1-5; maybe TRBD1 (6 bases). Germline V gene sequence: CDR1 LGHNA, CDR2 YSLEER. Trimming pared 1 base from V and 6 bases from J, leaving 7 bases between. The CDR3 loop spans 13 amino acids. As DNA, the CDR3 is TGCGCCAGCAGCCAAGGAGGGGGTCAGCCCCAGCATTTT. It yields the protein CASSQGGGQPQHF.

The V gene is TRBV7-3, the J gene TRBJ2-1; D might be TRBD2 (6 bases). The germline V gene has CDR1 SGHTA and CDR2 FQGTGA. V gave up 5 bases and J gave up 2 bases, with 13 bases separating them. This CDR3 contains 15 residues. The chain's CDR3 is CASSRGAGTYNEQFF. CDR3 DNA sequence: TGTGCCAGCAGCCGAGGGGCGGGAACCTACAATGAGCAGTTCTTC.

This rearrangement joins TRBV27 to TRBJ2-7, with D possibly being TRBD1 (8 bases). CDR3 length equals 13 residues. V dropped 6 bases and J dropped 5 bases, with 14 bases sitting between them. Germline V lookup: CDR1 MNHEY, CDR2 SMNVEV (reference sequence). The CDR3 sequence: CASRRQGRDEQYF. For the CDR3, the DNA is TGTGCCAGCAGGAGACAGGGGAGGGACGAGCAGTACTTC.